This T cell receptor beta chain was captured in a study of blood T cell repertoires in COVID-19. Germline CDR1 and CDR2: SGDLS and YYNGEE. The CDR3 runs to 16 residues. The V gene lost 4 bases and the J gene lost 2 bases, with 16 bases spanning the gap. TCRdb's table, derived via immunoSEQ multiplex PCR, lists solely in-frame clones and lacks some. Of about 69,000 clones listed, 90% are singletons. The sequenced sample was peripheral blood. The sequence was obtained from a man aged 50-60 years with acute or convalescent COVID-19. The genes are TRBV9 and TRBJ1-5, with D perhaps matching TRBD1 (5 bases). CDR3 nucleotide sequence: TGTGCCAGCAGCCCCCAGGGAGGAGGGGGCAATCAGCCCCAGCATTTT. It is translated as CASSPQGGGGNQPQHF.